This T cell receptor (beta chain) was documented in a study of vaccination and CD4 T cells after COVID-19. Study as a whole: Investigators stimulated cells with overlapping spike peptides drawn from SARS-CoV-2, HCoV-NL63, HCoV-OC43 and HCoV-229E.

Whole-study findings and limits: SARS-CoV-2-reactive clonotype medians increased from around 20 to 38, not significantly.

With the Oncomine TCR Beta short-read assay, DNA from cultured CD4+ T cells was sequenced. One entry per CDR3 protein results from TCRdb running MiXCR on the PCR reads. The data show around 6,400 distinct CDR3 sequences, around half seen once. Sample treatment: approximately nine-day PBMC culture with coronavirus spike peptide pools or control peptides (ViraFEST assay). An unexposed donor provided the CD4+ T cells, which were collected before the COVID-19 pandemic (2011-2018). Expansion of antigen-specific T cells with peptide pools by ViraFEST preceded sequencing of TCRs. CD4+ T cells were isolated by negative selection after more than 8 days of culture. This CDR3 has 14 residues. The V end was cut by 1 base, the J end by 1 base, with 5 bases between. From germline, CDR1 is MNHEY and CDR2 SVGEGT. This clonotype has only a few counts. The antigen remains unidentified.

The chain combines TRBV6-2 or TRBV6-3 with TRBJ1-5, with D unclear. The sequencing input was CD4+ T cells from blood, cultured in vitro. This clonotype was sampled from a human donor in good health. The CDR3 sequence: CASSYLESNQPQHF. CDR3 coding DNA: TGTGCCAGCAGTTACTTGGAGAGCAATCAGCCCCAGCATTTT.